This record concerns one T cell receptor beta chain sequence. Its antigen target is currently unknown. Base qualities are missing; no much larger clone stands one base away. V loses 1 base, J loses 1 base, and the germline ends lie 6 bases apart. CDR1 and CDR2 (KGHDR, SFDVKD) derive from the germline V gene. The CDR3 goes from the cysteine to the phenylalanine over 14 residues. Of the read, only the CDR3 DNA is kept; its 42 bases are in frame from base 1. The data stem from a study of control samples from healthy donors and cancer patients (dated by TCRdb to 2018 to 2021). Receptors were amplified or captured by the immunoSEQ multiplex PCR assay. TCRdb's version of the immuneACCESS table is confined to in-frame rearrangements and falls short of the full clone set. An unresolved V gene accounts for under half of the shortfall where checked; the remainder is of unknown origin. Across this sample there are about 96,000 clones, with 90% to 95% seen only once. The top ten constitute 8% to 9.5% of the sample.

The material sequenced was blood. The clonotype comes from a young man in good health. This chain joins TRBV24-1 to TRBJ1-2, with the identity of the D gene unclear. The DNA reads TGTGCCACCAGTGATTTTGAACATAACTATGGCTACACCTTC. It translates as CATSDFEHNYGYTF.